These 27 T cell receptor beta chains share one sample of origin, sequenced in a study of CD8+ T cells in alopecia areata. Treatment here: oral pan-JAK inhibitor, 5-10 mg twice daily. Reverse transcribed after extraction, RNA yielded cDNA as the sequencing template. TCRdb's table, derived via immunoSEQ multiplex PCR, lists solely in-frame clones and lacks some. The sample records 130,000 or so clones, 85% to 90% being singletons. The sequenced sample was CD8+ T cells sorted from blood, obtained at week 4, from a patient treated with tofacitinib. These receptors all stem from a human donor with alopecia areata.

CDR3 DNA: TGCAGCGTACTAGTGGTTACCTACGAGCAGTACTTC. It specifies CSVLVVTYEQYF. The chain couples TRBV29-1 to TRBJ2-7; D possibly corresponds to TRBD2 (5 bases). In germline, CDR1 is SQVTM, CDR2 ANQGSEA. Trimming removed 6 bases at V and 2 bases at J, with 11 bases between. The CDR3 spans 12 residues.

This chain uses TRBV30 with TRBJ2-7; 13 bases match TRBD2. V trimming: 5 bases; J trimming: 7 bases; junction bases outside the gene matches: 8. The CDR3 covers 14 residues. CDR1 and CDR2 from the germline V gene are GTSNPN and SVGIG (reference sequence). The CDR3 loop reads CAWLTSGRGREQYF. For the CDR3, the DNA is TGTGCCTGGCTCACTAGCGGGAGGGGAAGGGAGCAGTACTTC.

The chain carries TRBV4-2 and TRBJ2-7; 9 bases map to TRBD1. Germline lookup yields CDR1 LGHNA and CDR2 YNFKEQ. With V trimmed by 1 base and J by 4 bases, 5 bases remained unmatched. The CDR3 runs to 15 residues. This CDR3 is CASSQAGTGSYEQYF. The CDR3 DNA reads as TGTGCCAGCAGCCAAGCCGGGACAGGGAGTTACGAGCAGTACTTC.

This clone showed up just once. The rearrangement links TRBV10-3 to TRBJ2-5; D is ambiguous. Germline V lookup: CDR1 ENHRY, CDR2 SYGVKD. The germline V and J ends were trimmed by 4 bases and 3 bases, with 9 bases remaining between them. This CDR3 has 13 amino acids. CDR3 in amino acids: CAISGPPEETQYF. The CDR3 bases are TGTGCCATCAGTGGCCCCCCGGAAGAGACCCAGTACTTC.

The gene calls are TRBV12-5 and TRBJ1-2, with D maybe TRBD1 (6 bases). Trimming took 0 bases from V and 5 from J, leaving 10 bases between them. The CDR3 extends over 14 amino acids. CDR1 LGHNT and CDR2 FRNRAP come from the germline V gene. CDR3 DNA sequence: TGTGCTAGTGGTTTGGTCGACAGGCTGTATGGCTACACCTTC. Translation: CASGLVDRLYGYTF.

The chain has TRBV4-2 and TRBJ2-7; 9 bases align to TRBD2. After removal of 4 bases from V and 2 bases from J, the junction contained 12 bases not matched to a gene. CDR3 size: 17 residues. CDR1 LGHNA and CDR2 YNFKEQ come from the germline V gene. CDR3 in DNA: TGTGCCAGCAGCCCCCTTGGACCTAGCGGGACCCCCTACGAGCAGTACTTC. It translates to CASSPLGPSGTPYEQYF.

The chain recombines TRBV5-1 with TRBJ2-5; no clear D. V lost 2 bases to trimming and J lost 1 base, with 12 bases between them. This CDR3 comprises 15 residues. Germline-derived CDR1 and CDR2 are SGHRS and YFSETQ. Here the CDR3 DNA reads TGCGCCAGCAGCTTATGGACGGCTAGCCAAGAGACCCAGTACTTC. Residues: CASSLWTASQETQYF.

This sequence joins TRBV5-4 and TRBJ2-7; 11 nucleotides match TRBD2. J lost 2 bases, V lost 4 bases, and 5 bases had no gene match. From germline, CDR1 is SGHNT and CDR2 YYREEE (reference sequence). The CDR3 contains 15 residues. In nucleotides, the CDR3 is TGTGCCAGCAGCCCGTTTAGCGGGGGGGCCTACGAGCAGTACTTC. Protein product: CASSPFSGGAYEQYF.

This clone was seen just once. The rearrangement joins TRBV5-6 to TRBJ1-5, with D maybe TRBD1 (5 bases). The germline V gene has CDR1 SGHDT and CDR2 YYEEEE. This CDR3 region has 13 residues. V gave up 2 bases and J gave up 4 bases, with 7 bases separating them. As DNA, the CDR3 is TGTGCCAGCAGCTTCGCAGGGAATCAGCCCCAGCATTTT. It specifies CASSFAGNQPQHF.

The chain recombines TRBV7-2 with TRBJ2-5, with 7 bases that match TRBD2. The trim removed 2 bases at V and 1 base at J, leaving 1 base unmatched. Germline V CDR1 and CDR2: SGHTA, FQGNSA. This CDR3 spans 14 amino acids. This CDR3 is CASSLTGGQETQYF. CDR3 bases: TGTGCCAGCAGCTTAACGGGGGGCCAAGAGACCCAGTACTTC.

This chain links TRBV7-9 with TRBJ2-7, with D tentatively TRBD1 or TRBD2 (6 bases each). The germline V gene encodes CDR1 SEHNR and CDR2 FQNEAQ (reference sequence). The CDR3 runs 14 residues. V dropped 3 bases and J dropped 3 bases, with 12 bases sitting between them. The CDR3 DNA sequence: TGTGCCAGCAGCTTCCCCGGGGGCAGCTACGAGCAGTACTTC. It specifies CASSFPGGSYEQYF.

The V call is TRBV30, the J call TRBJ1-2; TRBD1 agrees at 7 bases. Germline-derived CDR1 and CDR2 are GTSNPN and SVGIG (reference sequence). The CDR3 contains 14 residues. J gave up 4 bases and V 3 bases, and 8 bases lay outside the gene matches. The CDR3 DNA follows: TGTGCCTGGAGCAAAGTGACAGGGAGCTATGGCTACACCTTC. It is translated as CAWSKVTGSYGYTF.

The V gene is TRBV7-8, the J gene TRBJ1-1, with D hard to call. The CDR3 has 12 amino acids. V gave up 1 base and J gave up 5 bases, with 5 bases separating them. Germline CDR1 reads SGHVS; CDR2 reads FQNEAQ. The CDR3, as DNA: TGTGCCAGCAGCTTAGATTCTACTGAAGCTTTCTTT. It is translated as CASSLDSTEAFF.

The chain has TRBV19 and TRBJ2-3; TRBD1 agrees at 10 bases. The CDR3 covers 14 residues. The trim removed 6 bases at V and 3 bases at J, leaving 3 bases unmatched. The germline V gene encodes CDR1 LNHDA and CDR2 SQIVND (reference sequence). The CDR3 protein is CASSPGQGTDTQYF. The CDR3 coding sequence is TGTGCCAGTAGCCCGGGACAGGGGACAGATACGCAGTATTTT.

The rearrangement links TRBV29-1 to TRBJ2-6; D uncertain. The germline V gene encodes CDR1 SQVTM and CDR2 ANQGSEA. The CDR3 is made up of 15 amino acids. V was trimmed by 0 bases and J by 1 base, leaving 7 bases between them. The CDR3 coding sequence is TGCAGCGTTGAAGAGGCACAGTCTGGGGCCAACGTCCTGACTTTC. This sequence encodes CSVEEAQSGANVLTF.

V usage is TRBV29-1 and J usage is TRBJ2-7, with TRBD1 matching 7 bases. V shed 6 bases, J shed 5 bases, and the junction held 4 bases outside the gene matches. Looked up from germline, CDR1 is SQVTM and CDR2 is ANQGSEA. The CDR3 covers 11 residues. The CDR3 nucleotides read TGCAGCGTGTTACAGGGGAACGAGCAGTACTTC. It is translated as CSVLQGNEQYF.

The V call is TRBV9, the J call TRBJ2-7; tentatively, D is TRBD2 (7 bases). Germline CDR1 and CDR2: SGDLS and YYNGEE. The CDR3 covers 17 residues. Trimming took off 4 bases at V and 1 base at J, with 21 bases between the two ends. The CDR3 region has the DNA TGTGCCAGCAGCCTCCCAAGGGGGGGCGGTGAATCCTACGAGCAGTACTTC. As protein: CASSLPRGGGESYEQYF.

This sequence joins TRBV15 and TRBJ2-5; a possible D gene is TRBD1 (6 bases). This CDR3 comprises 14 residues. CDR1 is LNHNV, CDR2 YYDKDF, per germline (reference sequence). The V gene lost 1 base and the J gene lost 5 bases, with 11 bases spanning the gap. The CDR3: CATSRAGADETQYF. The CDR3 DNA is TGTGCCACCAGCAGAGCAGGGGCAGATGAGACCCAGTACTTC.

V usage is TRBV30 and J usage is TRBJ2-7; D may be TRBD2 (5 bases). The CDR3 is 14 amino acids. The germline V and J ends were trimmed by 0 bases and 0 bases, with 9 bases remaining between them. Per germline, CDR1 GTSNPN and CDR2 SVGIG (reference sequence). For the CDR3, the DNA is TGTGCCTGGAGTGTAGCGGATCTCTCCTACGAGCAGTACTTC. As protein: CAWSVADLSYEQYF.

This chain connects TRBV4-1 to TRBJ2-7, with 8 bases fitting TRBD2. Germline V gene data show CDR1 as MGHRA and CDR2 as YSYEKL. V shed 4 bases, J shed 5 bases, and the junction held 4 bases outside the gene matches. This CDR3 spans 13 amino acids. The chain's CDR3 is CASSPLTSDEQYF. DNA for the CDR3: TGCGCCAGCAGCCCCCTGACTAGCGACGAGCAGTACTTC.

This clone was detected a few times. This chain joins TRBV29-1 and TRBJ2-7, with D maybe TRBD1 (6 bases). Between the trimmed V and J ends, which lost 2 bases and 5 bases, there was a span of 16 bases. The germline V gene has CDR1 SQVTM and CDR2 ANQGSEA. This CDR3 region has 14 residues. The CDR3 region has the DNA TGCAGCGTTGAATATCCGGCAGGGGTCAACGAGCAGTACTTC. Residues: CSVEYPAGVNEQYF.

The chain links TRBV27 to TRBJ2-7; D not certain. V lost 0 bases and J 2 bases, leaving 17 bases between the germline ends. The CDR3 covers 17 residues. Per the germline V gene, CDR1 is MNHEY and CDR2 is SMNVEV (reference sequence). In nucleotides, the CDR3 is TGTGCCAGCAGTTTATCGGTCCTTCCGGGTAAGCCCTACGAGCAGTACTTC. It encodes CASSLSVLPGKPYEQYF.

The V call is TRBV27, the J call TRBJ1-3; maybe TRBD1 (5 bases). This CDR3 comprises 18 residues. CDR1 and CDR2 from the germline V gene are MNHEY and SMNVEV (reference sequence). Trimming shortened V by 4 bases and J by 0 bases, and 19 bases separated the two germline ends. The CDR3 reads CASSSNSPGLYSGNTIYF. The CDR3 nucleotides are TGTGCCAGCAGTTCCAACTCGCCGGGACTATACTCTGGAAACACCATATATTTT.

The V call is TRBV2, the J call TRBJ2-3; 7 nucleotides line up with TRBD1. Per germline, CDR1 SNHLY and CDR2 FYNNEI. The CDR3 is made up of 15 amino acids. J lost 0 bases, V lost 4 bases, and 4 bases had no gene match. CDR3 nucleotide sequence: TGTGCCAGCAGTGGGGACAGACTAAGCACAGATACGCAGTATTTT. It yields the protein CASSGDRLSTDTQYF.

The chain employs TRBV29-1 and TRBJ1-1; D remains unclear. Germline CDR1 reads SQVTM; CDR2 reads ANQGSEA. This CDR3 region has 15 residues. V dropped 1 base and J dropped 0 bases, with 12 bases sitting between them. CDR3 amino acids: CSVEVSGRVNTEAFF. For the CDR3, the DNA is TGCAGCGTTGAAGTCTCCGGGAGGGTGAACACTGAAGCTTTCTTT.

The chain joins TRBV5-4 to TRBJ1-2; no clear D. The germline V and J ends were trimmed by 0 bases and 4 bases, with 13 bases remaining between them. CDR3 length: 15 amino acids. CDR1 is SGHNT and CDR2 is YYREEE in the germline V gene (reference sequence). The CDR3 sequence: CASSLAEGPPYGYTF. DNA for the CDR3: TGTGCCAGCAGCTTGGCCGAAGGACCGCCCTATGGCTACACCTTC.

The genes are TRBV30 and TRBJ1-1; tentative D call: TRBD1 (5 bases). V lost 4 bases and J 1 base, leaving 7 bases between the germline ends. The CDR3 has 12 amino acids. Germline V gives CDR1 GTSNPN, CDR2 SVGIG (reference sequence). CDR3 coding DNA: TGTGCCTGGACGCAGGGGAACACTGAAGCTTTCTTT. Its translation is CAWTQGNTEAFF.